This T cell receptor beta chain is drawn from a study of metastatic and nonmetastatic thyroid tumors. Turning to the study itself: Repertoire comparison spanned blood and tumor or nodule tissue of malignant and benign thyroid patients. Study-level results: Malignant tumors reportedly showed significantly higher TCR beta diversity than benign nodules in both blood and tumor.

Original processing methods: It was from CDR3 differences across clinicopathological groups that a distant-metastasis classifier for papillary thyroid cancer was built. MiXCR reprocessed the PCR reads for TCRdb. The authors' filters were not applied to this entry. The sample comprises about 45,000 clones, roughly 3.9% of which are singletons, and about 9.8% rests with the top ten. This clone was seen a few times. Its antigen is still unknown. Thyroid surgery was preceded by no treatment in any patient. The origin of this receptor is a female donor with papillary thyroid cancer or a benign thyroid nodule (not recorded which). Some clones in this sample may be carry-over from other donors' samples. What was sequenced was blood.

DNA of the CDR3: TGCGCCAGCAGCACCGGGACAGAAGACACAGATACGCAGTATTTT. Translating gives CASSTGTEDTDTQYF. This chain links TRBV5-1 with TRBJ2-3; 7 nucleotides agree with TRBD1. Germline lookup yields CDR1 SGHRS and CDR2 YFSETQ. This CDR3 has 15 residues. V lost 4 bases to trimming and J lost 2 bases; unmatched junction nucleotides: 7.